The rows below give T cell receptor beta chains drawn from one sample of a study of T cell responses to AZD1222 COVID-19 vaccine. The method was immunoSEQ multiplex PCR; TCRdb's version includes in-frame clones alone and lacks a portion of them. Counted here are 75,000 to 100,000 clones, 88% occurring once; the ten biggest clones make up approximately 5.5%. The sample here was peripheral blood, taken on day 0 of AZD1222 vaccination. The receptors stem from an adult in good health. CDR3s include the opening cysteine and the closing phenylalanine or tryptophan. The listing skips clone size in some rows; elsewhere it reads once, few, many or a size class.

size: -
J: TRBJ2-3
V: TRBV9
CDR3: CASSVETDTQYF

size: few
J: TRBJ2-1
V: TRBV6-4
CDR3: CASSGASNNEQFF

size: -
J: TRBJ1-5
V: TRBV5-4
CDR3: CASSVDQGRDQPQHF

size: -
J: TRBJ2-7
V: TRBV7-9
CDR3: CASAPEWSRGEQYF

size: -
J: TRBJ1-1
V: TRBV27
CDR3: CASNDRVRTEAFF

size: -
J: TRBJ2-5
V: TRBV30
CDR3: CAWCLAGGYETQYF

size: -
J: TRBJ1-2
V: TRBV25-1
CDR3: CASSEYTGWSYGYTF

size: -
J: TRBJ1-5
V: TRBV10-2
CDR3: CASSVSFNQPQHF

size: -
J: TRBJ1-4
V: TRBV28
CDR3: CASSSPQGAGEKLFF

size: -
J: TRBJ2-3
V: TRBV3-1/TRBV3-2
CDR3: CASSQDWGRTDTQYF

size: -
J: TRBJ1-3
V: TRBV18
CDR3: CASSVYGGQALSGNTIYF

size: few
J: TRBJ2-7
V: TRBV4-1
CDR3: CASSQEWRSSYEQYF

size: -
J: TRBJ2-1
V: TRBV10-3
CDR3: CAIRDEGDEQFF

size: -
J: TRBJ2-1
V: TRBV6-4
CDR3: CASSPNRGSSYNEQFF

size: -
J: TRBJ2-7
V: TRBV19
CDR3: CASSLAGETLYEQYF

size: once
J: TRBJ1-5
V: TRBV4-2
CDR3: CASSQRDQSNQPQHF

size: -
J: TRBJ1-3
V: TRBV3-1/TRBV3-2
CDR3: CASSLRRGQSGNTIYF

size: -
J: TRBJ1-2
V: TRBV5-1
CDR3: CASSPGGDDYGYTF

size: -
J: TRBJ1-4
V: TRBV21-1
CDR3: CASSSIRTAIATNEKLFF

size: -
J: TRBJ2-7
V: TRBV3-1/TRBV3-2
CDR3: CASSQDPGPYEQYF

size: -
J: TRBJ1-1
V: TRBV28
CDR3: CASTLGGLGTEAFF

size: -
J: TRBJ1-5
V: TRBV25-1
CDR3: CASSKRDRVPNQPQHF

size: -
J: TRBJ1-2
V: TRBV7-3
CDR3: CASSPAGGRSDYGYTF

size: -
J: TRBJ1-5
V: TRBV6-2/TRBV6-3
CDR3: CASSYTGAPNQPQHF

size: -
J: TRBJ2-6
V: TRBV28
CDR3: CASSLDRGSRANVLTF

size: -
J: TRBJ1-4
V: TRBV6-5
CDR3: CASNRGRGSLFF

size: -
J: TRBJ2-1
V: TRBV18
CDR3: CASSLWVGDYNEQFF

size: -
J: TRBJ2-1
V: TRBV5-5
CDR3: CASSLEWHWDNEQFF

size: -
J: TRBJ1-1
V: TRBV5-1
CDR3: CASSSLGTEAFF

size: -
J: TRBJ2-5
V: TRBV28
CDR3: CASSLRVETQYF

size: -
J: TRBJ2-6
V: TRBV7-9
CDR3: CASSPGTVGANVLTF

size: -
J: TRBJ2-7
V: TRBV9
CDR3: CASSAGLAGDRFYEQYF

size: -
J: TRBJ1-1
V: TRBV2
CDR3: CASSEGGRDTEAFF

size: many
J: TRBJ1-1
V: TRBV10-1
CDR3: CASSESGQGRATEAFF

size: few
J: TRBJ1-2
V: TRBV7-2
CDR3: CASSLSQGNYGYTF

size: -
J: TRBJ2-3
V: TRBV19
CDR3: CASSISGAGSTDTQYF

size: -
J: TRBJ1-6
V: TRBV27
CDR3: CASSFGPANSPLHF

size: -
J: TRBJ1-5
V: TRBV5-8
CDR3: CASSPWGIGSNQPQHF

size: few
J: TRBJ1-3
V: TRBV2
CDR3: CASRGQTLSGNTIYF

size: -
J: TRBJ2-3
V: TRBV6-5
CDR3: CASSFTQATDTQYF